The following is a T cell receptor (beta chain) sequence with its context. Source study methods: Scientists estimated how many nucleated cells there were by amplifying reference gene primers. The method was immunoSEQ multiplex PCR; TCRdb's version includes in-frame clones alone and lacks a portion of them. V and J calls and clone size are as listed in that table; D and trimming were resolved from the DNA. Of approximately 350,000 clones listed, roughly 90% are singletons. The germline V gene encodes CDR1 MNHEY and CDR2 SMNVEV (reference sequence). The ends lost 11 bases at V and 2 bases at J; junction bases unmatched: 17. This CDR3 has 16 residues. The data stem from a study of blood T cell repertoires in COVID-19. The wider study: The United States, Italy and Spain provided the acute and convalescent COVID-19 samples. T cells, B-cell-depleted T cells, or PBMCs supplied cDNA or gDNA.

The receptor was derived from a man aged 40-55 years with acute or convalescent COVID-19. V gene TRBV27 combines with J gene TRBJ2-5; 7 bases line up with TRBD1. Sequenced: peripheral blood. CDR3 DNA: TGTGCCTACCGGGACAGAGCCCTCAAGCCTCAAGAGACCCAGTACTTC. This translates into CAYRDRALKPQETQYF.